The source of this T cell receptor beta chain is a study of shared clonotypes between healthy human individuals. Turning to this clone: No antigen is known for it.

Germline lookup yields CDR1 SGHRS and CDR2 YFSETQ. The CDR3 is 16 residues long. V lost 2 bases to trimming and J lost 0 bases; unmatched junction nucleotides: 3. Profiled with immunoSEQ multiplex PCR; TCRdb holds only in-frame clones, not every one. This table has some 1,600,000 clones, around 98% appearing once. Overall study results and limits: What rarefaction showed was incomplete sorted-subset sequencing despite large depth.

The chain links TRBV5-1 to TRBJ2-3; 10 bases match TRBD2. The receptor comes from a young man in good health. The sample was naive CD4+ T cells sorted from blood. Regarding subset: CD45RA+ positively selected. The CDR3 sequence is CASSLPLAGSTDTQYF. Here the CDR3 DNA reads TGCGCCAGCAGCTTACCACTAGCGGGAAGCACAGATACGCAGTATTTT.